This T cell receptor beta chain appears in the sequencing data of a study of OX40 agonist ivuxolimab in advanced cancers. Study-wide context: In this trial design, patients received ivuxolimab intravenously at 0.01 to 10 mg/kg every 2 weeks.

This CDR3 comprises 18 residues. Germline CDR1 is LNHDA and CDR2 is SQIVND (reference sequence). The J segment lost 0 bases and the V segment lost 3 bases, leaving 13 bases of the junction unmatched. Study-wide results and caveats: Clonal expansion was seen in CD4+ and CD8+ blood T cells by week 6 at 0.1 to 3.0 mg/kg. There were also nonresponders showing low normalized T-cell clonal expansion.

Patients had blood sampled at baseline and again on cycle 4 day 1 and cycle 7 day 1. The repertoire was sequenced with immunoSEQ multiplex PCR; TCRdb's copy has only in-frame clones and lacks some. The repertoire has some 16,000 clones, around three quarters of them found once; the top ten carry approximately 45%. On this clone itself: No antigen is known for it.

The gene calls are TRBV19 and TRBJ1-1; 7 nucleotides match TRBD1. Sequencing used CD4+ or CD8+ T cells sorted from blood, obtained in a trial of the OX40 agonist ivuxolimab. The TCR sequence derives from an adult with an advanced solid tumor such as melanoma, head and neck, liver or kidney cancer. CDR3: CASSIGYRTGPLNTEAFF. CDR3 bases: TGTGCCAGTAGTATCGGCTATAGGACAGGCCCACTGAACACTGAAGCTTTCTTT.